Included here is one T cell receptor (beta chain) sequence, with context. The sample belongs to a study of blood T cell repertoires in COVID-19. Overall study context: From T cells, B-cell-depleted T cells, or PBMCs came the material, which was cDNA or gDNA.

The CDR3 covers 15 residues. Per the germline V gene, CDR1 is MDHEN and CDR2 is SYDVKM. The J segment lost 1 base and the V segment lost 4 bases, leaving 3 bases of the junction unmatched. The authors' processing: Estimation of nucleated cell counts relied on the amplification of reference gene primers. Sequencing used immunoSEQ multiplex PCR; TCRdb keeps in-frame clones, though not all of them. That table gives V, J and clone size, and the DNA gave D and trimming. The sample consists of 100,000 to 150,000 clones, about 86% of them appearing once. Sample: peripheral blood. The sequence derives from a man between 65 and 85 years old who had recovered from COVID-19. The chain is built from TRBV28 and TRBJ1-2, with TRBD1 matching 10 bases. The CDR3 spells CASSSGQGLNYGYTF. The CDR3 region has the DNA TGTGCCAGCAGTTCGGGACAGGGGCTTAACTATGGCTACACCTTC.